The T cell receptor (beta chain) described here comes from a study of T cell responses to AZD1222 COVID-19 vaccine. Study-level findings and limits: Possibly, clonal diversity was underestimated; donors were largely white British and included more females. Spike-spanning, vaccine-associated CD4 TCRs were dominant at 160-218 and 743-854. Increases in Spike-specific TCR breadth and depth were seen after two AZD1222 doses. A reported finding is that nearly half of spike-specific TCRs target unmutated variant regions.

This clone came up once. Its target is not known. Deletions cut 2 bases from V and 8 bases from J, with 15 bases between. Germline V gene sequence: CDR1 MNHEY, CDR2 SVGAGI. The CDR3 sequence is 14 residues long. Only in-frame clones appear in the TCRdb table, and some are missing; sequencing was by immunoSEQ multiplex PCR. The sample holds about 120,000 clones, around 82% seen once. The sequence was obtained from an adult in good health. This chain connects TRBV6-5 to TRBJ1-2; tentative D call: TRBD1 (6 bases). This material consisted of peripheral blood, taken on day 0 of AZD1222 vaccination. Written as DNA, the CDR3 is TGTGCCAGCAGTTACCGGGACATTACGCGAGGCTACACCTTC. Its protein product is CASSYRDITRGYTF.